Included here is one TCR beta chain sequence, with context. Its antigen is undetermined. CDR3 length: 15 amino acids. V lost 0 bases and J lost 4; bases outside the gene matches: 4. Germline loops: CDR1 SEHNR, CDR2 FQNEAQ (reference sequence). This sample is part of a study of cytomegalovirus exposure and HLA in healthy donors. Primers included in the PCR were 60 Vbeta and 13 Jbeta primers. Only in-frame clones appear in the TCRdb table, and some are missing; sequencing was by immunoSEQ multiplex PCR. Altogether tens of thousands of clones are present, 60% to 80% being singletons, with the ten largest covering 9% to 13%. Findings and limits, study-wide: In a later analysis, a genetic analysis reported fewer productive-TCR N-insertions in an Asian-associated ancestry cluster than the cohort average.

V is TRBV7-9 and J is TRBJ2-7, with 9 positions matching TRBD2. This clonotype was sampled from a woman in her thirties or forties in good health and CMV-seropositive. The specimen was PBMCs. CDR3 DNA: TGTGCCAGCAGCTTAGCTCGGGGACTAGCTTACGAGCAGTACTTC. Translating it yields CASSLARGLAYEQYF. The full variable domain, completed using reference TRBV7-9 and TRBJ2-7, is DTGVSQNPRHKITKRGQNVTFRCDPISEHNRLYWYRQTLGQGPEFLTYFQNEAQLEKSRLLSDRFSAERPKGSFSTLEIQRTEQGDSAMYLCASSLARGLAYEQYFGPGTRLTVT.